This T cell receptor beta chain was obtained from a study of PD-L1 blockade in urothelial cancer (dated 2017 in TCRdb). Regarding the study in general: All patients started therapy in about 2014 and received atezolizumab 1,200 mg intravenously every 3 weeks. Blood samples were analyzed at two time points: 3 weeks after treatment start (second dose) and 6 weeks after treatment start. Pretreatment tumor samples, along with matched peripheral blood collected serially before and after atezolizumab treatment, underwent TCR sequencing. Somatic, immune and clinical correlates of response to PD-L1 blockade with atezolizumab in urothelial cancer were the focus of an exploratory multi-omic analysis. Pretreatment blood TCR-seq was available for about 27 patients, at least one posttreatment blood collection was obtained for 25 or so patients, and tumor TCR-seq was available for 25 or so patients. A median of about 150,000 T cells and 80,000 to 100,000 unique TCRs was obtained from blood samples, and a median clonality of around 0.08 was observed. Durable clinical benefit was defined as a progression-free survival longer than 6 months, and TCR features were additionally tested against progression-free survival and overall survival. An ECOG performance status of 0 or 1 was recorded for the patients, and 0 to 3 prior chemotherapy regimens had been received by the patients. About 85% of the roughly 29 patients were identified as males with urothelial cancer of bladder origin, and a prior smoking history was reported by 18 of 29 patients. Nine or ten patients reached durable clinical benefit, while some 20 patients did not. In the same patients who had TCR sequencing, pretreatment tumors also underwent whole exome sequencing and RNA sequencing.

CDR1 and CDR2 are drawn from the germline V gene (reference sequence): GTSNPN, SVGIG. Its CDR3 holds 15 amino acids, cysteine through phenylalanine. Left in the record is the CDR3 DNA by itself, 45 bases read in frame from the first base. From V the trimming removes 3 bases and from J it removes 0 bases, while the gene matches leave 5 bases of the junction unaccounted for. Each PCR received spiked-in synthetic TCR analog templates so that absolute template abundance could be estimated from read counts. TCRbeta CDR3 regions were amplified from genomic DNA with bias-controlled V and J gene primers using the immunoSEQ assay. Sequencing of rearranged TCRbeta segments was done at approximately 20X coverage. As for how the authors treated the data: Clustering was used to correct sequencing errors, and CDR3s were annotated against IMGT to assign V, D and J genes. Only productive TCRbeta rearrangements were used in downstream analyses, excluding out-of-frame or stop-codon sequences. Clonality was computed as one minus Shannon entropy normalized by the log of the number of unique productive sequences. Fisher's exact test with Benjamini-Hochberg correction, using a cutoff of adjusted p below 0.01, was how clones that differed between time points or between blood and tumor were identified. What TCRdb holds here is the immuneACCESS table cut down to in-frame rearrangements. Part of the clones is not present; checked against another copy, under half of the missing clones reflect an unresolved V gene, and the others are unexplained. Clonal size and the V and J genes are those of that table, whereas D and trimming came from the DNA. The sample table lists 50,000 or so clones, 86% of them with a count of one. 22% of the sample comes from the top ten.

To note about this clone: Its binding antigen is unknown. The input lacks base qualities; no much larger clone sits a single base away.

Points the paper makes about the study in general: Among patients with durable benefit, tumor-associated TCR clones showed greater expansion in peripheral blood 3 weeks after treatment started (n ≈ 21, p = 0.022). Improved progression-free and overall survival was associated with having pretreatment peripheral blood TCR clonality below the median. Small sample size (n of about 30) and many exploratory analyses mean the results are intended to be hypothesis-generating.

Sample time point, as interpreted from the label and publication: pretreatment peripheral blood. The cohort included 29 patients with locally advanced or metastatic urothelial carcinoma who were treated at Memorial Sloan Kettering on a trial protocol. Peripheral blood mononuclear cells were collected from each patient pretreatment and during treatment, giving between 1 and 8 total time points per patient. The Qiagen DNeasy Blood extraction kit was used to purify genomic DNA from total PBMCs and tumor samples. Collected pretreatment and during treatment, PBMCs were isolated and stored as previously described.

Specimen: PBMCs, collected around atezolizumab (anti-PD-L1) treatment. The TCR was taken from a man aged 55 to 70 with urothelial cancer. The sequence links TRBV30 to TRBJ1-5; 7 junctional bases match TRBD1. The sequenced DNA is TGTGCCTGGAGGGAGGGACAGACTAGCAATCAGCCCCAGCATTTT. This translates into CAWREGQTSNQPQHF.